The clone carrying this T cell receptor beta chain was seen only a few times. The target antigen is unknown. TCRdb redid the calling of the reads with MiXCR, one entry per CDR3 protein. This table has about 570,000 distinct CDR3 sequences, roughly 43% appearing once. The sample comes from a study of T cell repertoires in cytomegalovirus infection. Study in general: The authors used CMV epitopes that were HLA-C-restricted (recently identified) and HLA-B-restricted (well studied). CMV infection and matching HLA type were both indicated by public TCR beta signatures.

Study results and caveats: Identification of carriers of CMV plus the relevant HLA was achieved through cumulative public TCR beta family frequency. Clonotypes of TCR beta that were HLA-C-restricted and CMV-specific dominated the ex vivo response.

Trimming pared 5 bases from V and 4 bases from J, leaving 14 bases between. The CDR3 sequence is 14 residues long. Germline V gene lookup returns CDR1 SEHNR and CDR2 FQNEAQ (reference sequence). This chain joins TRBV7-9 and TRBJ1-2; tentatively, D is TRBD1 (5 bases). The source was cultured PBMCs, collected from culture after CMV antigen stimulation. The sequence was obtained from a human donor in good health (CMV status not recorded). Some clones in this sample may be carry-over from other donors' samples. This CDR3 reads CASSPSGRGYGYTF. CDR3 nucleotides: TGTGCCAGCAGCCCTTCGGGACGCGGCTATGGCTACACCTTC.